These 14 T cell receptor beta chains share one sample of origin, sequenced in a study of T cells in Graves' hyperthyroidism and ophthalmopathy. TCR beta CDR3 regions were amplified from RNA transcripts. The HTBI primer set was used in a first-round RT-PCR of the TCR CDR3. TCRdb reprocessed the multiplex PCR reads with MiXCR, giving one entry per CDR3 protein. The table lists about 660,000 distinct CDR3 sequences, just under 45% of them singletons. The sequencing sample was made of peripheral blood or thyroid tissue (not recorded which). These receptors all come from an adult man with Graves' disease, either hyperthyroidism or ophthalmopathy (not recorded which).

The genes are TRBV10-3 and TRBJ1-1; D remains unclear. Germline V gene sequence: CDR1 ENHRY, CDR2 SYGVKD. The CDR3 consists of 16 residues. V lost 0 bases, J lost 0 bases, and 11 bases lay in between. The CDR3 region is CAISESKGLLNTEAFF. The CDR3 DNA is TGTGCCATCAGTGAGTCGAAAGGGTTACTGAACACTGAAGCTTTCTTT.

Only a few counts were recorded for this clonotype. The chain combines TRBV11-1 with TRBJ1-1; D is unclear. The CDR3 length is 12 residues. Trimming removed 8 bases from V and 1 base from J, with 8 bases in between. Germline V gives CDR1 SGHAT, CDR2 FQDESV (reference sequence). CDR3 region: CASGTTNTEAFF. The CDR3 DNA sequence: TGTGCCAGCGGAACTACGAACACTGAAGCTTTCTTT.

The gene calls are TRBV7-8 and TRBJ1-5, with TRBD1 identical over 10 bases. CDR1 is SGHVS and CDR2 is FQNEAQ in the germline V gene. There are 15 residues in the CDR3. Trimming at V came to 3 bases and at J to 7 bases, leaving 6 bases not matched to a gene. CDR3 residues: CASSLDGTGDQPQHF. The CDR3 bases are TGTGCCAGCAGCTTGGACGGGACAGGGGACCAGCCCCAGCATTTT.

J is TRBJ1-2 and V is TRBV7-9, with D unclear. This CDR3 comprises 15 residues. Germline V gene lookup returns CDR1 SEHNR and CDR2 FQNEAQ (reference sequence). V was pared by 5 bases and J by 5 bases, with 18 bases between. The CDR3 here is CASSPGDRARYGYTF. CDR3 in DNA: TGTGCCAGCAGCCCCGGCGACCGGGCTAGATATGGCTACACCTTC.

For this clonotype: A junction boundary mismatches the germline segment, possibly from a read error. This chain connects TRBV5-1 to TRBJ1-2; tentatively, D is TRBD1 (6 bases). This CDR3 is built from 14 residues. Germline V gene lookup returns CDR1 SGHRS and CDR2 YFSETQ. In nucleotides, the CDR3 is TGCGCCAGAAGCTTGGCCGCAGGGGCCTATGGCTACACCTTC. Translation: CARSLAAGAYGYTF.

This chain links TRBV12-3 or TRBV12-4 with TRBJ1-1; D is undetermined. The V gene lost 3 bases and the J gene lost 1 base, with 12 bases spanning the gap. This CDR3 has 15 amino acids. The CDR3 nucleotides read TGTGCCAGCAGTTTCCCCCCCTATACGAACACTGAAGCTTTCTTT. It specifies CASSFPPYTNTEAFF.

The chain carries TRBV29-1 and TRBJ1-2, with a tentative D call TRBD1 (6 bases). CDR3 length: 11 amino acids. Between the trimmed V and J ends, which lost 8 bases and 4 bases, there was a span of 11 bases. The germline CDR1 and CDR2 sequences are SQVTM and ANQGSEA. Here the CDR3 DNA reads TGCAGCTCACAGGGAGGCTATGGCTACACCTTC. Its protein product is CSSQGGYGYTF.

The chain couples TRBV7-6 to TRBJ2-2; D may be TRBD2 (6 bases). Trimming took off 5 bases at V and 5 bases at J, with 15 bases between the two ends. Germline CDR1 and CDR2: SGHVS and FNYEAQ. CDR3 length: 15 amino acids. CDR3 in amino acids: CASSTGEGGTGELFF. CDR3 coding DNA: TGTGCCAGCAGCACGGGAGAGGGTGGGACCGGGGAGCTGTTTTTT.

Written as DNA, the CDR3 is TGTGCCAGCTCACCACCGAGTGGGGCCTACAACACTGAAGCTTTCTTT. Amino acid sequence: CASSPPSGAYNTEAFF. V and J are TRBV2 and TRBJ1-1; the D gene is possibly TRBD1 (5 bases). With 8 bases removed from V and 2 bases from J, the gap between germline ends came to 21 bases. The germline gives CDR1 SNHLY, CDR2 FYNNEI. This CDR3 comprises 16 residues. Complete variable domain (other parts from reference TRBV2 and TRBJ1-1): EPEVTQTPSHQVTQMGQEVILRCVPISNHLYFYWYRQILGQKVEFLVSFYNNEISEKSEIFDDQFSVERPDGSNFTLKIRSTKLEDSAMYFCASSPPSGAYNTEAFFGQGTRLTVV.

V gene TRBV5-5 combines with J gene TRBJ1-1; no clear D. The V gene lost 10 bases and the J gene lost 3 bases, with 16 bases spanning the gap. Germline V CDR1 and CDR2: SGHKS, YYEKEE (reference sequence). The CDR3 runs 13 residues. In DNA, the CDR3 is TGTGCCTCCGTGAGGGAGATCGACACTGAAGCTTTCTTT. The encoded protein is CASVREIDTEAFF.

For this clonotype: An end of the junction differs from the germline gene, which may be a read error. The chain carries TRBV19 and TRBJ2-7; D is uncertain. The germline V gene encodes CDR1 LNHDA and CDR2 SQIVND (reference sequence). The length of the CDR3 is 13 residues. The CDR3, as DNA: TGTGCCAGTAGCCCCGACACGTCCTCCGAGCAGTACTTC. This encodes CASSPDTSSEQYF.

The rearrangement links TRBV29-1 to TRBJ1-3; D not resolved. The germline CDR1 and CDR2 sequences are SQVTM and ANQGSEA. The CDR3 is made up of 14 amino acids. The V end lost 0 bases, the J end lost 7 bases, and 13 bases lay between the germline ends. As DNA, the CDR3 is TGCAGCGTTGAAGATGGTGTCACGGGGAACACCATATATTTT. Translation gives CSVEDGVTGNTIYF.

This chain uses TRBV7-8 with TRBJ1-3, with D possibly TRBD1 on 5 matching bases. The germline gives CDR1 SGHVS, CDR2 FQNEAQ. The CDR3 runs to 16 residues. V gave up 3 bases and J gave up 2 bases, with 14 bases separating them. The CDR3 here is CASSLTGTPPGNTIYF. In DNA form, the CDR3 reads TGTGCCAGCAGCTTGACCGGGACCCCGCCTGGAAACACCATATATTTT.

The chain carries TRBV7-8 and TRBJ1-1, with D unclear. Germline CDR1 and CDR2: SGHVS and FQNEAQ. This CDR3 has 13 amino acids. V was cut by 4 bases and J by 7 bases, with 13 bases left in between. CDR3 in DNA: TGTGCCAGCAGCTGCTCCCCCGCCGGTGAAGCTTTCTTT. Protein sequence: CASSCSPAGEAFF.